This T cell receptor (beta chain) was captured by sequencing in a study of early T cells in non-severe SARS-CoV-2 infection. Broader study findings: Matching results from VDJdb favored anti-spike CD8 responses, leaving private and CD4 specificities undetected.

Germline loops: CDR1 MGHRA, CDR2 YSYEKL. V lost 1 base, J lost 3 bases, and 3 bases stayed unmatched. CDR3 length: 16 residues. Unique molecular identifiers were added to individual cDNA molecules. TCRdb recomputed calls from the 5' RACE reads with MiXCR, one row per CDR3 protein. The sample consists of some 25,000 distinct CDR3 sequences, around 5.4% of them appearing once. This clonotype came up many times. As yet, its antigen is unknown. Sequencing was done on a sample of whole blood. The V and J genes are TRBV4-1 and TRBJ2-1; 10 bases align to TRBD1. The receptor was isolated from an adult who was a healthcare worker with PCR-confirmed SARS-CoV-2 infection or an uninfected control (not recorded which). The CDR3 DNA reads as TGCGCCAGCAGCCAAGGTGGGACAGGGGACTACAATGAGCAGTTCTTC. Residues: CASSQGGTGDYNEQFF.